Described below is a single TCR beta chain sequence and its context. The data are from a study of blood T cells in healthy people across ages. The authors ran a second PCR of about 6 to 11 cycles using a sample-barcoded 5' primer and a J-beta primer mix. TCRdb recomputed calls from the 5' RACE reads with MiXCR, one row per CDR3 protein. The data hold about 1.4 million distinct CDR3 sequences, with roughly 64% observed a single time. Between the trimmed V and J ends, which lost 6 bases and 0 bases, there was a span of 9 bases. The CDR3 has 14 residues. Germline V lookup: CDR1 MNHNS, CDR2 SASEGT. Sequenced sample: blood. The clonotype was recovered from a man in his late teens or twenties in good health. The chain has TRBV6-1 and TRBJ1-5; D may be TRBD1 (5 bases). The DNA for the CDR3 is TGTGCCAGCAGGGTGGACAATAGCAATCAGCCCCAGCATTTT. It is translated as CASRVDNSNQPQHF.